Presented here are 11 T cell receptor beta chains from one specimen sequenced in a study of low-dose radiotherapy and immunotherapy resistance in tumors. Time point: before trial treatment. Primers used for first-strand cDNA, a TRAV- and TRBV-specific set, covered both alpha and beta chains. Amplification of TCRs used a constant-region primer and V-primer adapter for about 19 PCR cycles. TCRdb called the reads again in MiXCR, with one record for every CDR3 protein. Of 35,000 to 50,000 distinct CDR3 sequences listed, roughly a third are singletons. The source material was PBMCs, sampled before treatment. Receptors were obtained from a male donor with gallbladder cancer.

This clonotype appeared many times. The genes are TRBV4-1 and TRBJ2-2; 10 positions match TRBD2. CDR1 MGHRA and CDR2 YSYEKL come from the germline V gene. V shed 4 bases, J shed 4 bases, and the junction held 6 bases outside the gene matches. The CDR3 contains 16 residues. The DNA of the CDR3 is TGCGCCAGCAGCCTTGATCCTAGCGGGAGCACCGGGGAGCTGTTTTTT. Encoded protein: CASSLDPSGSTGELFF.

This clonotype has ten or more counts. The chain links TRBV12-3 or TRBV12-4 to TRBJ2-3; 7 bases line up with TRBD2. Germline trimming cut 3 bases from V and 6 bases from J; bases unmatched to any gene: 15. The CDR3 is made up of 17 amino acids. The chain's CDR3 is CASSFGVSSGPSDTQYF. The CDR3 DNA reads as TGTGCCAGCAGTTTTGGGGTCTCTAGCGGCCCGTCGGATACGCAGTATTTT.

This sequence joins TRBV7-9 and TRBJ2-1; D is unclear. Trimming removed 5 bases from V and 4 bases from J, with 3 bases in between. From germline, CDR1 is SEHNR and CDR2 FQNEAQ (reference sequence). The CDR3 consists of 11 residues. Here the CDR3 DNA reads TGTGCCAGCAGCGGGTACAATGAGCAGTTCTTC. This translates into CASSGYNEQFF.

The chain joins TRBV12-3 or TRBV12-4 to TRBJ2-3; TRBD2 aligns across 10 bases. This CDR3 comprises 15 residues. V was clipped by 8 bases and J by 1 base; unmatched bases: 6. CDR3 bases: TGTGCCAGCCGCGAACTAGCGGGACGCACAGATACGCAGTATTTT. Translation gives CASRELAGRTDTQYF.

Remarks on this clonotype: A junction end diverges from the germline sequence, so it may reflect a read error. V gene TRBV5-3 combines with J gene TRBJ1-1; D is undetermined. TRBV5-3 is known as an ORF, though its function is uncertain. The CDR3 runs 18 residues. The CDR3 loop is CASSLEPNLLSGNTEAFF. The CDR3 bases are TGTGCCAGCAGCTTGGAACCCAACCTACTTTCGGGGAACACTGAAGCTTTCTTT.

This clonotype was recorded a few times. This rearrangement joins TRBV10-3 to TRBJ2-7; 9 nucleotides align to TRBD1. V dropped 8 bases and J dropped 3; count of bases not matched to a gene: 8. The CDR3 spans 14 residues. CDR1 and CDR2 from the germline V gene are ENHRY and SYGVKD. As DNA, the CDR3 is TGTGCCATCTCTAACCGGGACAGGGTCTACGAGCAGTACTTC. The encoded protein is CAISNRDRVYEQYF.

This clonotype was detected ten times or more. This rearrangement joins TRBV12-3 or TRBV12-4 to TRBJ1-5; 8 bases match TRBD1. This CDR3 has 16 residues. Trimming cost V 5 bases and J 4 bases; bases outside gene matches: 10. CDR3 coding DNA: TGTGCCAGCAGTCCCCATAGGACAGGGACGAATCAGCCCCAGCATTTT. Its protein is CASSPHRTGTNQPQHF.

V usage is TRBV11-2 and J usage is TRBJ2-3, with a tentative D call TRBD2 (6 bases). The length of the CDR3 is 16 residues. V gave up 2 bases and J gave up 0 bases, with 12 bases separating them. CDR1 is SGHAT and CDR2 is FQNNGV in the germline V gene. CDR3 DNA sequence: TGTGCCAGCAGCTTAAGACTAGACCAGAGCACAGATACGCAGTATTTT. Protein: CASSLRLDQSTDTQYF.

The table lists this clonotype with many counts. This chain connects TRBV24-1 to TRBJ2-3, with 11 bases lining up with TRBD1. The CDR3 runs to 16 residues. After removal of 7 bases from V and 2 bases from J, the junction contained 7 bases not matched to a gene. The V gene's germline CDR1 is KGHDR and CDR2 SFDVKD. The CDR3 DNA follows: TGTGCCACCAGGACCCCGGGACAGGGGGTCACAGATACGCAGTATTTT. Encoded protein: CATRTPGQGVTDTQYF.

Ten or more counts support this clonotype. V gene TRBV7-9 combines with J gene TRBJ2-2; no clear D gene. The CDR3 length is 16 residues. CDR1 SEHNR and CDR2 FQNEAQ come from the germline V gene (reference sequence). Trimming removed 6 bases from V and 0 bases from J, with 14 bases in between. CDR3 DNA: TGTGCCAGCAGGCTTATGTCGGGCTCGAACACCGGGGAGCTGTTTTTT. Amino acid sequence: CASRLMSGSNTGELFF. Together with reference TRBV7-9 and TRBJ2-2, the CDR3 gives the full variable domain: DTGVSQNPRHKITKRGQNVTFRCDPISEHNRLYWYRQTLGQGPEFLTYFQNEAQLEKSRLLSDRFSAERPKGSFSTLEIQRTEQGDSAMYLCASRLMSGSNTGELFFGEGSRLTVL.

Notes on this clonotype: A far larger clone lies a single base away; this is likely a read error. This CDR3 reads CASSDLITYHSNEQFF. CDR3 coding DNA: TGTGCCAGCAGTGATTTGATCACATACCATAGCAATGAGCAGTTCTTC. This chain joins TRBV12-3 or TRBV12-4 and TRBJ2-1; no clear D. This CDR3 spans 16 amino acids. V lost 5 bases to trimming and J lost 6 bases, with 20 bases between them.